A selection of T cell receptor beta chains follows, all from one sample in a study of beta chain features in type 1 diabetes. TCRdb's copy holds only in-frame clones and misses some; the assay was immunoSEQ multiplex PCR. The data show about 150,000 clones, 7.8% seen once. The sample consisted of central memory CD4+ T cells from blood. The receptors stem from a woman aged 40 to 55 with type 1 diabetes. Each CDR3 is given without its conserved first and last residue. Each record gives: CDR3 length, J gene, V gene, CDR3 protein.

CDR3 length: 12
J gene: NA
V gene: TRBV30
CDR3 protein: AWSVSAGVYEQY

CDR3 length: 14
J gene: TRBJ1-1
V gene: TRBV6-5
CDR3 protein: ASSFGQGSVSTEAF

CDR3 length: 11
J gene: TRBJ2-1
V gene: TRBV13
CDR3 protein: ASSEWDRVSQF

CDR3 length: 12
J gene: TRBJ2-5
V gene: TRBV19
CDR3 protein: ASSTQGFQETQY

CDR3 length: 14
J gene: TRBJ2-1
V gene: TRBV14
CDR3 protein: ASSPLKSGRGDEQF

CDR3 length: 12
J gene: TRBJ2-3
V gene: TRBV30
CDR3 protein: ARDGRTSTDTQY

CDR3 length: 12
J gene: TRBJ1-1
V gene: TRBV6-6
CDR3 protein: ASTPDRGNTEAF

CDR3 length: 14
J gene: TRBJ2-7
V gene: TRBV7-2
CDR3 protein: ASSLGGLAGLNEQY

CDR3 length: 13
J gene: TRBJ2-2
V gene: TRBV7-6
CDR3 protein: ASSPWTGSTGELF

CDR3 length: 9
J gene: TRBJ1-1
V gene: TRBV20-1
CDR3 protein: SVLRYTEAF

CDR3 length: 13
J gene: TRBJ1-2
V gene: TRBV7-9
CDR3 protein: ASSLERGANYGYT

CDR3 length: 12
J gene: TRBJ1-4
V gene: TRBV25-1
CDR3 protein: ASSPGTGVEKLF

CDR3 length: 11
J gene: TRBJ1-5
V gene: TRBV7-2
CDR3 protein: ASSRQGDQPQH

CDR3 length: 10
J gene: TRBJ2-1
V gene: TRBV30
CDR3 protein: AWSSDRDEQF

CDR3 length: 11
J gene: TRBJ2-1
V gene: TRBV27
CDR3 protein: ASSLNYANEQF

CDR3 length: 12
J gene: TRBJ1-6
V gene: TRBV9
CDR3 protein: ASSAGTQGSPLH

CDR3 length: 12
J gene: TRBJ1-2
V gene: TRBV7-9
CDR3 protein: ASSRDRGPYGYT

CDR3 length: 12
J gene: TRBJ2-5
V gene: TRBV7-2
CDR3 protein: ASSRGAALETQY

CDR3 length: 12
J gene: TRBJ1-2
V gene: TRBV28
CDR3 protein: ASSRAQGNYGYT

CDR3 length: 10
J gene: TRBJ1-1
V gene: TRBV28
CDR3 protein: ASSLLAAEAF

CDR3 length: 9
J gene: TRBJ2-4
V gene: TRBV2
CDR3 protein: ASSEMSGLY

CDR3 length: 12
J gene: TRBJ2-3
V gene: TRBV6-5
CDR3 protein: ASGDRGPADTQY

CDR3 length: 14
J gene: TRBJ2-1
V gene: TRBV5-6
CDR3 protein: ASSLALAGLSDEQF

CDR3 length: 10
J gene: TRBJ2-7
V gene: TRBV14
CDR3 protein: ASSYDRARQY

CDR3 length: 13
J gene: TRBJ1-4
V gene: TRBV28
CDR3 protein: ASSSTAGSNEKLF

CDR3 length: 13
J gene: TRBJ2-7
V gene: TRBV7-2
CDR3 protein: ASSITQGSTYEQY

CDR3 length: 12
J gene: TRBJ2-1
V gene: TRBV4-1
CDR3 protein: ASSPGVLINEQF